This passage covers 4 T cell receptor beta chains from one sample sequenced in a study of CXCR3-negative and CXCR3-positive naive CD8 T cells. Libraries of TRB cDNA were made by 5' RACE and carried UMIs. Each CDR3 protein gets one entry in TCRdb, which reprocessed the 5' RACE reads and gives no DNA. Its clone listing holds tens of thousands of distinct CDR3 sequences. The material sequenced was naive CXCR3- CD8+ T cells from blood. Subset in this sample: CD45RO-CCR7+CD27+CD95- naive CD8+ T cells lacking CXCR3 (TNR3-). Receptor source: a human donor in good health. Some clones in this sample may be carry-over from other donors' samples.

The chain uses TRBV29-1 and TRBJ2-1; without DNA, the TCRdb call of TRBD2 cannot be checked. Germline V CDR1 and CDR2: SQVTM, ANQGSEA. There are 14 residues in the CDR3. CDR3 region: CCVPTSGRANEQFF.

This sequence joins TRBV29-1 and TRBJ1-1. CDR1 is SQVTM, CDR2 ANQGSEA, per germline. The CDR3 is made up of 13 amino acids. The CDR3 reads CSALGGGNTEAFF.

J is TRBJ2-2 and V is TRBV5-1. This CDR3 is 14 amino acids long. Germline values: CDR1 SGHRS, CDR2 YFSETQ. The CDR3 sequence is CASSFAVFTGELFF.

V gene TRBV19 combines with J gene TRBJ2-1; TCRdb calls TRBD2, which cannot be checked without DNA. This CDR3 contains 15 residues. Germline V lookup: CDR1 LNHDA, CDR2 SQIVND (reference sequence). The CDR3 sequence is CASSIAGGSYNEQFF.